Listed below are T cell receptor beta chains from one sample, sequenced in a study of blood T cell repertoires in COVID-19. Clones were sequenced by immunoSEQ multiplex PCR, and TCRdb holds only the in-frame ones, with some missing. This sample carries around 100,000 clones, around 84% of them seen once, and the ten largest clones take under 3%. Sequenced input: peripheral blood. The receptors stem from a man aged 45 to 65 with active or convalescent COVID-19. CDR3s include the opening cysteine and the closing phenylalanine or tryptophan. Fields, in order: clone size, D gene, J gene, CDR3 length, V gene, CDR3 DNA, CDR3 protein. A D gene is named only where the DNA matches it firmly. Clone sizes are given selectively: once, few, many, or a class where the clone is expanded.

NA | TRBD2 | TRBJ2-2 | 14 | TRBV5-8 | TGTGCCAGCAGCCCAGGGAGGGGCGACCGGGAGCTGTTTTTT | CASSPGRGDRELFF
NA | NA | TRBJ2-5 | 14 | TRBV18 | TGTGCCAGCTCACCCCTGACGGCGGGGGAGACCCAGTACTTC | CASSPLTAGETQYF
once | TRBD2 | TRBJ2-3 | 15 | TRBV24-1 | TGTGCCACCAGTACGAGCGGGGGTAGCACAGATACGCAGTATTTT | CATSTSGGSTDTQYF
few | NA | TRBJ1-1 | 13 | TRBV2 | TGTGCCAGCAGTCCAGACACCCAACCCGAAGCTTTCTTT | CASSPDTQPEAFF
NA | TRBD1 | TRBJ1-4 | 15 | TRBV19 | TGTGCCAGTAGTACGTCAGGGGGCGCGAATGAAAAACTGTTTTTT | CASSTSGGANEKLFF
NA | TRBD1 | TRBJ2-5 | 15 | TRBV7-9 | TGTGCCAGCAGCACGGACAGGGGGTTTCAAGAGACCCAGTACTTC | CASSTDRGFQETQYF
NA | NA | TRBJ1-1 | 15 | TRBV19 | TGTGCCAGTAGTATAGGGACAGCTATGAACACTGAAGCTTTCTTT | CASSIGTAMNTEAFF
NA | TRBD1 | TRBJ2-2 | 16 | TRBV18 | TGTGCCAGCTCGCCTATCGGGACAGATAACACCGGGGAGCTGTTTTTT | CASSPIGTDNTGELFF
NA | TRBD2 | TRBJ2-2 | 16 | TRBV7-8 | TGTGCCAGCAGCTTAGATGCGGGGGGGCGTCCCGGGGAGCTGTTTTTT | CASSLDAGGRPGELFF
NA | NA | TRBJ1-3 | 14 | TRBV6-6 | TGTGCCAGCAGTTACTCCCCGGCTGGAGACACCATATATTTT | CASSYSPAGDTIYF
once | NA | TRBJ1-5 | 13 | TRBV28 | TGTGCCAGCAGTTCCACTCCTAATCAGCCCCAGCATTTT | CASSSTPNQPQHF
NA | TRBD1 | TRBJ2-3 | 14 | TRBV5-6 | TGTGCCAGCAGCCGGACAGGGACCCCAGATACGCAGTATTTT | CASSRTGTPDTQYF
NA | NA | TRBJ1-4 | 17 | TRBV28 | TGTGCCAGCAGCCCTGGGGCGGTATCTGCAACTAATGAAAAACTGTTTTTT | CASSPGAVSATNEKLFF
once | NA | TRBJ1-4 | 14 | TRBV6-5 | TGTGCCAGCATGGTCCCCAGGGCGGATGAAAAACTGTTTTTT | CASMVPRADEKLFF
NA | TRBD2 | TRBJ2-4 | 14 | TRBV6-6 | TGTGCCAGCAGGAGCGGGGCCCACGGATACATTCAGTACTTC | CASRSGAHGYIQYF
NA | TRBD1 | TRBJ1-1 | 14 | TRBV6-5 | TGTGCCAGCAGTTACGCGACAGGGGACACTGAAGCTTTCTTT | CASSYATGDTEAFF
once | TRBD1 | TRBJ2-7 | 14 | TRBV28 | TGTGCCAGCAGTCAACCCGGGACAGCCTACGAGCAGTACTTC | CASSQPGTAYEQYF
once | NA | TRBJ2-6 | 15 | TRBV19 | TGTGCCAGTAGTACTGCGAGGAGCGGGGCCAACGTCCTGACTTTC | CASSTARSGANVLTF
NA | NA | TRBJ2-4 | 14 | TRBV5-1 | TGCGCCAGCAGCCCGGGACAAATGGAGGACATTCAGTACTTC | CASSPGQMEDIQYF
NA | NA | TRBJ2-1 | 15 | TRBV7-2 | TGTGCCAGCAGCTACGAGACAAGCTCCTACAATGAGCAGTTCTTC | CASSYETSSYNEQFF
NA | NA | TRBJ1-5 | 13 | TRBV9 | TGTGCCAGCAGCGTCGGCGGTTATCAGCCCCAGCATTTT | CASSVGGYQPQHF
NA | TRBD2 | TRBJ2-3 | 15 | TRBV5-1 | TGCGCCAGCAGCTTGGGGCTAGCGGGGACAGATACGCAGTATTTT | CASSLGLAGTDTQYF
NA | NA | TRBJ1-1 | 13 | TRBV6-5 | TGTGCCAGCAGATGGACACAAAACACTGAAGCTTTCTTT | CASRWTQNTEAFF
NA | NA | TRBJ1-1 | 11 | TRBV2 | TGTGCCAGCAGTCTAATACCCGAAGCTTTCTTT | CASSLIPEAFF
NA | NA | TRBJ1-6 | 15 | TRBV18 | TGTGCCAGCTCACCAGTGGAGGGGTATAATTCACCCCTCCACTTT | CASSPVEGYNSPLHF
NA | NA | TRBJ2-3 | 14 | TRBV18 | TGTGCCAGCTCACCTTGGGGGGTCACAGATACGCAGTATTTT | CASSPWGVTDTQYF
NA | NA | TRBJ2-2 | 14 | TRBV5-1 | TGCGCCAGCAGCTTACAGGGACACACCGGGGAGCTGTTTTTT | CASSLQGHTGELFF
NA | NA | TRBJ1-3 | 13 | TRBV2 | TGTGCCAGCGGCGGAGGGAATGGAAACACCATATATTTT | CASGGGNGNTIYF
NA | NA | TRBJ1-1 | 15 | TRBV14 | TGTGCCAGCAGCCCCCTTGACTTCTCGGGCACTGAAGCTTTCTTT | CASSPLDFSGTEAFF
NA | TRBD2 | TRBJ2-5 | 16 | TRBV18 | TGTGCCAGCTCACCACTCCCGACTAGCGAACAAGAGACCCAGTACTTC | CASSPLPTSEQETQYF
NA | TRBD1 | TRBJ2-7 | 16 | TRBV4-1 | TGCGCCAGCAGCCAAATCAAAAAGGGACAGATCGGCGAGCAGTACTTC | CASSQIKKGQIGEQYF
NA | NA | TRBJ2-1 | 12 | TRBV3-1/TRBV3-2 | TGTGCCAGCAGCCAAATCTTAGGAGAACGGTTCTTC | CASSQILGERFF
NA | NA | TRBJ2-3 | 15 | TRBV9 | TGTGCCAGCAGCGTATCCGGACAGTTCACAGATACGCAGTATTTT | CASSVSGQFTDTQYF